Each of the 17 T cell receptor beta chains below was sequenced from the same sample in a study of T cell repertoires in cytomegalovirus infection. Their specific antigens are unknown. TCRdb reprocessed the reads with MiXCR, giving one entry per CDR3 protein. This table has about 110,000 distinct CDR3 sequences, 25% to 35% appearing once. This specimen was CD8+ T cells from cultured PBMCs, taken from culture after CMV antigen stimulation. The origin of the receptors is a human donor in good health (CMV status not recorded). Some clones in this sample may be carry-over from other donors' samples.

This clonotype was seen repeatedly, ten times or more. The gene calls are TRBV18 and TRBJ1-1; D is uncertain. Germline loops: CDR1 KGHSH, CDR2 LQKENI. V was shortened by 2 bases and J by 0 bases, with 13 bases between the two germline ends. The CDR3 extends over 16 amino acids. The CDR3 protein is CASSPELQRMNTEAFF. For the CDR3, the DNA is TGTGCCAGCTCACCAGAGCTACAGAGGATGAACACTGAAGCTTTCTTT.

The J gene is TRBJ2-1, the V gene TRBV27; 11 bases map to TRBD1. This CDR3 comprises 12 residues. J gave up 9 bases and V 10 bases, and 5 bases lay outside the gene matches. Germline CDR1 and CDR2: MNHEY and SMNVEV (reference sequence). The CDR3 region has the DNA TGTGCCACCCGGACAGGGGGCCGTGAGCAGTTCTTC. This encodes CATRTGGREQFF.

This clonotype was seen more than once but under ten times. This chain connects TRBV4-1 to TRBJ1-4; D possibly corresponds to TRBD1 (5 bases). Germline V gene lookup returns CDR1 MGHRA and CDR2 YSYEKL. The CDR3 is 13 amino acids. Trimming took off 0 bases at V and 13 bases at J, with 12 bases between the two ends. In DNA, the CDR3 is TGCGCCAGCAGCCAAGAAAGGGACCGTAGACTGTTTTTT. Translation: CASSQERDRRLFF.

The sample holds many counts of this clonotype. The chain couples TRBV28 to TRBJ1-6; D ambiguous. Trimming stripped 10 bases from V and 14 bases from J, with 21 bases between. Germline lookup yields CDR1 MDHEN and CDR2 SYDVKM. The CDR3 is 13 residues long. CDR3 protein: CATKRESYVALHF. The CDR3 DNA sequence: TGTGCCACGAAACGGGAAAGTTACGTGGCCCTCCACTTT.

The J gene is TRBJ2-7, the V gene TRBV19; TRBD2 might be the D (6 bases). V was trimmed by 7 bases and J by 5 bases, leaving 12 bases between them. Germline values: CDR1 LNHDA, CDR2 SQIVND (reference sequence). The length of the CDR3 is 12 residues. CDR3 sequence reads: CASMGGPHEQYF. CDR3 nucleotide sequence: TGTGCCAGTATGGGGGGTCCCCACGAGCAGTACTTC.

The rearrangement links TRBV12-3 or TRBV12-4 to TRBJ2-3; the D call may be TRBD1 or TRBD2 (5 bases each). V dropped 3 bases and J dropped 1 base, with 20 bases sitting between them. The CDR3 spans 18 residues. This CDR3 reads CASSFSGQFIGGTDTQYF. CDR3 DNA sequence: TGTGCCAGCAGTTTCTCAGGACAATTCATCGGGGGCACAGATACGCAGTATTTT.

Only a few counts were recorded for this clonotype. The chain joins TRBV12-3 or TRBV12-4 to TRBJ2-1, with D perhaps TRBD1 or TRBD2 (6 bases each). The CDR3 runs 15 residues. V dropped 3 bases and J dropped 7 bases, with 16 bases sitting between them. In DNA, the CDR3 is TGTGCCAGCAGTTTTTTAGGGGGGCCTGAAAATGAGCAGTTCTTC. Encoded protein: CASSFLGGPENEQFF.

This clonotype was counted a few times. V is TRBV6-6 and J is TRBJ1-2; D gene unclear. There are 16 residues in the CDR3. Trimming took 0 bases from V and 2 from J, leaving 13 bases between them. The germline V gene has CDR1 MNHNY and CDR2 SVGAGI (reference sequence). DNA for the CDR3: TGTGCCAGCAGTTACTCGAATATCGACTTAAACTATGGCTACACCTTC. Its protein product is CASSYSNIDLNYGYTF.

This chain uses TRBV7-9 with TRBJ1-2, with TRBD1 as a possible D gene (5 bases). Germline lookup yields CDR1 SEHNR and CDR2 FQNEAQ (reference sequence). Trimming removed 6 bases from V and 6 bases from J, with 11 bases in between. The CDR3 runs to 12 residues. CDR3 DNA: TGTGCCAGCAGAAAAGACAGAGATGGCTACACCTTC. Protein sequence: CASRKDRDGYTF.

This clonotype was observed at least ten times. The V gene is TRBV7-9, the J gene TRBJ2-6, with a possible D match to TRBD1 (5 bases). CDR3 length: 18 amino acids. CDR1 and CDR2 (germline): SEHNR, FQNEAQ (reference sequence). V was cut by 4 bases and J by 0 bases, with 16 bases left in between. The CDR3, as DNA: TGTGCCAGCAGCTCGACAGTTGCCCTTAGCTCTGGGGCCAACGTCCTGACTTTC. Translation: CASSSTVALSSGANVLTF.

This clonotype appeared many times. The chain employs TRBV7-2 and TRBJ2-2; perhaps TRBD2 as D (6 bases). Deletions cut 2 bases from V and 5 bases from J, with 15 bases between. The germline CDR1 and CDR2 sequences are SGHTA and FQGNSA. This CDR3 comprises 16 residues. Here the CDR3 DNA reads TGTGCCAGCAGCTTAAGGGCCGGGGGTGGTACCGGGGAGCTGTTTTTT. Its translation: CASSLRAGGGTGELFF.

This chain connects TRBV20-1 to TRBJ2-1, with D tentatively TRBD2 (6 bases). The V gene lost 0 bases and the J gene lost 8 bases, with 17 bases spanning the gap. CDR3 length: 15 residues. CDR1 and CDR2 (germline): DFQATT, SNEGSKA (reference sequence). The CDR3 sequence: CSAREGGRIWDEQFF. The CDR3, as DNA: TGCAGTGCTAGAGAGGGAGGCCGAATCTGGGATGAGCAGTTCTTC.

This clonotype turned up a few times. J is TRBJ2-1 and V is TRBV7-9; D tentatively reads TRBD1 or TRBD2 (7 bases each). The CDR3 is made up of 16 amino acids. The V and J ends lost 1 base and 3 bases respectively, with 13 bases between them. In germline, CDR1 is SEHNR, CDR2 FQNEAQ (reference sequence). This chain's CDR3 is CASSLGAGGVYNEQFF. In nucleotides, the CDR3 is TGTGCCAGCAGCTTAGGTGCAGGGGGGGTCTACAATGAGCAGTTCTTC.

This rearrangement joins TRBV28 to TRBJ1-4; D call uncertain. Germline-derived CDR1 and CDR2 are MDHEN and SYDVKM. Trimming cost V 5 bases and J 5 bases, with 12 bases left between them. The CDR3 spans 14 residues. CDR3 sequence: CASSSWGDNEKLFF. DNA for the CDR3: TGTGCCAGCAGTAGTTGGGGAGACAATGAAAAACTGTTTTTT.

The rearrangement uses TRBV27 and TRBJ1-6; 9 bases align to TRBD1. Trimming cost V 1 base and J 11 bases; bases outside gene matches: 6. Germline V gene sequence: CDR1 MNHEY, CDR2 SMNVEV (reference sequence). CDR3 length: 15 residues. In DNA, the CDR3 is TGTGCCAGCAGTTTATTGGGGACAGGGACGGCACCCCTCCACTTT. Its protein product is CASSLLGTGTAPLHF.

This clonotype was seen a few times. CDR3 coding DNA: TGTGCCACCAGCAGCCTCGGGACGATCGAGCAGTACTTC. Protein sequence: CATSSLGTIEQYF. The rearrangement uses TRBV15 and TRBJ2-7; perhaps D is TRBD1 or TRBD2 (5 bases each). This CDR3 is built from 13 residues. From germline, CDR1 is LNHNV and CDR2 YYDKDF (reference sequence). Trimming removed 3 bases from V and 6 bases from J, with 12 bases in between. The whole variable domain, remainder taken from reference TRBV15 and TRBJ2-7, is DAMVIQNPRYQVTQFGKPVTLSCSQTLNHNVMYWYQQKSSQAPKLLFHYYDKDFNNEADTPDNFQSRRPNTSFCFLDIRSPGLGDTAMYLCATSSLGTIEQYFGPGTRLTVT.

This clonotype turned up a few times. The genes are TRBV5-1 and TRBJ2-1; 15 positions match TRBD2. This CDR3 is 16 amino acids long. V was clipped by 0 bases and J by 8 bases; unmatched bases: 3. Germline V gives CDR1 SGHRS, CDR2 YFSETQ. The CDR3 DNA sequence: TGCGCCAGCAGCTTGGCCGGGACTAGCGGGGGGTATGAGCAGTTCTTC. Translating gives CASSLAGTSGGYEQFF.